This T cell receptor (beta chain) was captured in a study of blood T cell repertoires in COVID-19. At the level of the study: The samples span acute and convalescent COVID-19 from the United States, Italy and Spain.

Residents of under 25 US areas, aged roughly 18 to 89 years, made up the participants. In the 2 weeks before study entry, exposed participants met a COVID-19 case, which was PCR-confirmed or clinician-diagnosed. Original processing methods: Quantification of nucleated cells was approximated via reference gene primer amplification. This table comes from immunoSEQ multiplex PCR, and its TCRdb copy is limited to in-frame clones, with some not included. Clone size and V and J calls were adopted from that table, with D and trimming inferred from the DNA. The sample carries some 180,000 clones, 80% to 85% recorded once. Germline V lookup: CDR1 LGHNA, CDR2 YNFKEQ. This CDR3 spans 14 amino acids. V was shortened by 8 bases and J by 1 base, with 13 bases between the two germline ends. This clone was recorded only once.

This chain uses TRBV4-2 with TRBJ2-3; no clear D. This TCR derives from a woman in her 30s who had been exposed to COVID-19. Sequenced: PBMCs or T cells enriched from blood (not recorded which). In DNA form, the CDR3 reads TGTGCCAGCCAAGGCGGCCGACGCACAGATACGCAGTATTTT. Protein: CASQGGRRTDTQYF.